This T cell receptor beta chain comes out of a study of pediatric ulcerative colitis. Study-wide points: This repertoire reflects total lymphocytes rather than subpopulations like regulatory T cells. A couple of rectal clonotypes were found only in ulcerative colitis patients, all of them. In rectum, acute severe colitis had expanded clones and less diversity.

This clone was seen a single time. The antigen is not known. Germline V lookup: CDR1 SQVTM, CDR2 ANQGSEA. The CDR3 consists of 13 residues. V lost 7 bases and J lost 7, with 16 bases in between. TCRdb's table, derived via immunoSEQ multiplex PCR, lists solely in-frame clones and lacks some. Counted here are roughly 14,000 clones, 75% to 90% occurring once; the ten biggest clones make up approximately 0.92%. The genes are TRBV29-1 and TRBJ2-2, with D possibly TRBD1 on 5 matching bases. The sample consisted of blood. This clonotype was obtained from a boy between 5 and 17 years old with moderate ulcerative colitis. CDR3 bases: TGCAGCGCTGAGCCCAGGGTTGACGGGGAGCTGTTTTTT. Translated, it gives CSAEPRVDGELFF.